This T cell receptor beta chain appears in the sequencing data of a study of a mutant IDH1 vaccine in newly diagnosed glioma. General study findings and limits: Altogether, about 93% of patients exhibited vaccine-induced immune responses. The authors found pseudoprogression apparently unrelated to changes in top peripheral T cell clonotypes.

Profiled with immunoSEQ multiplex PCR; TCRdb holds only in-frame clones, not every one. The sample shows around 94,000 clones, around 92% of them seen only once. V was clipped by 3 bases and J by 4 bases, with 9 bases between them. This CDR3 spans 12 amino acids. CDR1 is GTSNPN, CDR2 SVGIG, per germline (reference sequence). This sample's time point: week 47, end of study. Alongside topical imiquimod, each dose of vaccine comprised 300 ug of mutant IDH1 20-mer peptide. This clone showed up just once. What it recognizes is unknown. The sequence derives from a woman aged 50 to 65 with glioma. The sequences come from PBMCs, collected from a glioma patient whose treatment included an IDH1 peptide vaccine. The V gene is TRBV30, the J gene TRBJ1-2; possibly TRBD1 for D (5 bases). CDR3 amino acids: CAWSRDAYGYTF. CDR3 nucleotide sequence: TGTGCCTGGAGCCGGGACGCCTATGGCTACACCTTC.